The rows below give T cell receptor beta chains drawn from one sample of a study of T-cell memory formation after mild COVID-19. TCRdb fed the 5' RACE reads into MiXCR, producing one record per CDR3 protein. The data hold around 430,000 distinct CDR3 sequences, with about a sixth observed a single time. The sample was PBMCs or a T cell subset sorted from them (not recorded which). The receptors shown here come from a man aged 18 to 30 who had mild COVID-19 (a few samples of this study predate the infection). Cell type and time point are not known. CDR3s include the opening cysteine and the closing phenylalanine or tryptophan. A D gene is named only where the DNA matches it firmly. The listing skips clone size in some rows; elsewhere it reads once, few, many or a size class.

CDR3 DNA | CDR3 protein | J gene | V gene | D gene | clone size
TGTGCCAGCAGCTTAGGTCCTGCCGGGGAGCTGTTTTTT | CASSLGPAGELFF | TRBJ2-2 | TRBV7-9 | . | .
TGTGCCAGCAGTGAGGCAGGGGGCAACGAGCAGTACTTC | CASSEAGGNEQYF | TRBJ2-7 | TRBV25-1 | TRBD1 | few
TGCGCCAGCAGCCGTGCAGGATATGCAGAAGCTTTCTTT | CASSRAGYAEAFF | TRBJ1-1 | TRBV4-3 | . | few
TGTGCCAGCCGAGTTACATTCCCCTACAATGAGCAGTTCTTC | CASRVTFPYNEQFF | TRBJ2-1 | TRBV6-2/TRBV6-3 | . | .
TGTGCCAGCAGCCACTGGAGCAATCAGCCCCAGCATTTT | CASSHWSNQPQHF | TRBJ1-5 | TRBV3-2 | . | .
TGTGCCAGCAGTAGACAGGGGGCGGACCCCGAAGCTTTCTTT | CASSRQGADPEAFF | TRBJ1-1 | TRBV12-3/TRBV12-4 | TRBD1 | few
TGTGCCAGCAGCCTACTAGCGGGGGGGTTCACAGATACGCAGTATTTT | CASSLLAGGFTDTQYF | TRBJ2-3 | TRBV12-3/TRBV12-4 | TRBD2 | .
TGTGCCAGCAGCGGACAGCTCCCTCTTGAAGCTTTCTTT | CASSGQLPLEAFF | TRBJ1-1 | TRBV28 | . | few
TGTGCCAGCGGTCCAGCGGGGGGGCTATATGAGCAGTTCTTC | CASGPAGGLYEQFF | TRBJ2-1 | TRBV27 | TRBD2 | many
TGTGCCAGCAAGGCAGTTGATTATGGCTACACCTTC | CASKAVDYGYTF | TRBJ1-2 | TRBV2 | . | few
TGTGCCAGCAGCGCACAGGGGGCCCTTCTTAATGAGCAGTTCTTC | CASSAQGALLNEQFF | TRBJ2-1 | TRBV7-2 | TRBD1 | .
TGTGCCAGCAGCCTAGCGGGGGTTACGCAGTATTTT | CASSLAGVTQYF | TRBJ2-3 | TRBV12-3/TRBV12-4 | TRBD2 | few
TGTGCCAGCAGCTTTGTCGACACTGAAGCTTTCTTT | CASSFVDTEAFF | TRBJ1-1 | TRBV7-2 | . | few
TGTGCCAGCAGTCCCCAGGGGGCGCGGAACACTGAAGCTTTCTTT | CASSPQGARNTEAFF | TRBJ1-1 | TRBV12-3/TRBV12-4 | TRBD1 | few
TGTGCCAGCAGCACCCGTTGGGGGGGGAGCACAGATACGCAGTATTTT | CASSTRWGGSTDTQYF | TRBJ2-3 | TRBV9 | TRBD2 | .
TGCGCCAGCAGCCAAGAAGACGGGTACGCCAGCGGGGCCAACGTCCTGACTTTC | CASSQEDGYASGANVLTF | TRBJ2-6 | TRBV4-3 | . | few
TGTGCCAGCACCCTAAGGGGGACCAGATCAGCCGGGGAGCTGTTTTTT | CASTLRGTRSAGELFF | TRBJ2-2 | TRBV7-2 | . | .
TGCAGTGCTAGGGACCGACAGGGTCGGGAGACCCAGTACTTC | CSARDRQGRETQYF | TRBJ2-5 | TRBV20-1 | TRBD1 | .
TGTGCCATCACCCGACAGGGACCAAACTATGGCTACACCTTC | CAITRQGPNYGYTF | TRBJ1-2 | TRBV10-3 | TRBD1 | .
TGCAGTGCTAGAGATAGTGCGGGCCGCGGCTACACCTTC | CSARDSAGRGYTF | TRBJ1-2 | TRBV20-1 | . | few
TGCGCCAGCAGCGGGGGAGACAGCAATTATGGCTACACCTTC | CASSGGDSNYGYTF | TRBJ1-2 | TRBV4-1 | . | .
TGTGCCAGCTCATCCACCTCCGGGACAGGGGGCTCGGGCTACACCTTC | CASSSTSGTGGSGYTF | TRBJ1-2 | TRBV18 | TRBD1 | .
TGTGCCAGCAGCGTGACCGGGACAGGGAACACTGAAGCTTTCTTT | CASSVTGTGNTEAFF | TRBJ1-1 | TRBV9 | TRBD1 | .
TGTGCCAGCAGATGGGCCGGGACAGGGGGCACAGATACGCAGTATTTT | CASRWAGTGGTDTQYF | TRBJ2-3 | TRBV12-3/TRBV12-4 | TRBD1 | .
TGTGCCAGCAGCCCTAGCGGACAGGACAATGAGCAGTTCTTC | CASSPSGQDNEQFF | TRBJ2-1 | TRBV7-9 | . | .
TGTGCCAGCAGCTTAGACAGCCGCTCTGGCTACACCTTC | CASSLDSRSGYTF | TRBJ1-2 | TRBV7-9 | . | .
TGCGCCAGCAGCTTGACAGGGGGAAATACAGATACGCAGTATTTT | CASSLTGGNTDTQYF | TRBJ2-3 | TRBV5-1 | TRBD1 | many
TGCAGTGCTAGTCGCAGGCCGGGCACCTACGAGCAGTACTTC | CSASRRPGTYEQYF | TRBJ2-7 | TRBV20-1 | . | .
TGCAGTGCTAGCGGGGGGCGCGGTGGCTACACCTTC | CSASGGRGGYTF | TRBJ1-2 | TRBV20-1 | . | .
TGTGCCAGTAGTATAACTCCGGGACAGGAAGTCTCTGGGGCCAACGTCCTGACTTTC | CASSITPGQEVSGANVLTF | TRBJ2-6 | TRBV19 | TRBD1 | few
TGTGCCAGCTCACCGATGAGTGGGGCCAACGTCCTGACTTTC | CASSPMSGANVLTF | TRBJ2-6 | TRBV18 | . | .
TGTGCCATCAGTGTTCGGGGGCTGAGCTCTGGAAACACCATATATTTT | CAISVRGLSSGNTIYF | TRBJ1-3 | TRBV10-3 | . | few
TGCAGTGCTAATCAAGCGGGGATGAACACTGAAGCTTTCTTT | CSANQAGMNTEAFF | TRBJ1-1 | TRBV20-1 | . | .
TGTGCCAGCAGTGTCCGGACAGGGACCTACGAGCAGTACTTC | CASSVRTGTYEQYF | TRBJ2-7 | TRBV25-1 | TRBD1 | few
TGCAGTGTTCCGATACGATTCACAGATACGCAGTATTTT | CSVPIRFTDTQYF | TRBJ2-3 | TRBV20-1 | . | .
TGCGCCAGCAGCTCCGTGACATCCTCTGGGGCCAACGTCCTGACTTTC | CASSSVTSSGANVLTF | TRBJ2-6 | TRBV5-1 | . | .
TGTGCCAGCAGCTTAGCCGGGGGGGCGCAAGAGACCCAGTACTTC | CASSLAGGAQETQYF | TRBJ2-5 | TRBV7-2 | TRBD2 | few
TGTGCCACCTCTGGAGGTGGCGGGGGGAACATTCAGTACTTC | CATSGGGGGNIQYF | TRBJ2-4 | TRBV15 | TRBD2 | .
TGCGCCAGCAGCCAAGATTGGCGGAGCGAGCAGTACTTC | CASSQDWRSEQYF | TRBJ2-7 | TRBV4-3 | . | .
TGTGCCAGTACGAGGCAGGGCTTTGGTTCACCCCTCCACTTT | CASTRQGFGSPLHF | TRBJ1-6 | TRBV19 | . | once
TGTGCCAGCAGCCAGGGGGAAGCCGGAAACACCATATATTTT | CASSQGEAGNTIYF | TRBJ1-3 | TRBV3-1 | . | .
TGTGCCAGCAGCTTAACGCCGGGACGCAACTCCTACGAGCAGTACTTC | CASSLTPGRNSYEQYF | TRBJ2-7 | TRBV7-3 | . | many
TGTGCCAGCAGCTTGGATAAGCGAGGTGAAGCTTTCTTT | CASSLDKRGEAFF | TRBJ1-1 | TRBV5-6 | . | few
TGCGCCAGCAGCTGGGGAACAGGGCCTAGCGGGGGAGGAAGCACAGATACGCAGTATTTT | CASSWGTGPSGGGSTDTQYF | TRBJ2-3 | TRBV5-1 | TRBD2 | few
TGTGCCAGCAGCTTTGCAGTCCACGCGGGTGTAGCCGGGGAGCTGTTTTTT | CASSFAVHAGVAGELFF | TRBJ2-2 | TRBV5-6 | . | few
TGCAGCGCCCGACAGGGGTTCGCCGGCTACACCTTC | CSARQGFAGYTF | TRBJ1-2 | TRBV29-1 | TRBD1 | .
TGTGCCAGCAGTTTTCGGTATAGCAATCAGCCCCAGCATTTT | CASSFRYSNQPQHF | TRBJ1-5 | TRBV12-3/TRBV12-4 | . | .
TGTGCCAGCAGTGAAAATGGGTTTAGATATCAGCCCCAGCATTTT | CASSENGFRYQPQHF | TRBJ1-5 | TRBV6-1 | . | .
TGCAGTGCTAGCCCGGGTGGCAGGTCCGGGGAGCTGTTTTTT | CSASPGGRSGELFF | TRBJ2-2 | TRBV20-1 | . | few
TGTGCCAGCAGTGTAGTCCGGGAATTTGAAGAGACCCAGTACTTC | CASSVVREFEETQYF | TRBJ2-5 | TRBV6-2/TRBV6-3 | . | few
TGTGCCAGCAGCCCCGGGACTTTCCAAGAGACCCAGTACTTC | CASSPGTFQETQYF | TRBJ2-5 | TRBV7-2 | . | .
TGTGCCAGCAGCTTTGGGGGTGGACGGGGGAACTCTGAAGCTTTCTTT | CASSFGGGRGNSEAFF | TRBJ1-1 | TRBV7-9 | . | few
TGTGCCAGCAGCCAGACTAGCGGGACGTACAATGAGCAGTTCTTC | CASSQTSGTYNEQFF | TRBJ2-1 | TRBV7-2 | TRBD2 | few
TGTGCCAGCAGTGAATACGGTGTTGGACGGACTAATGAAAAACTGTTTTTT | CASSEYGVGRTNEKLFF | TRBJ1-4 | TRBV25-1 | . | .
TGCAGTGCTAGAGATTCGGCCGCAGGTTCACCCCTCCACTTT | CSARDSAAGSPLHF | TRBJ1-6 | TRBV20-1 | . | few
TGTGCCAGCAGTTCGACGACTCCCACGCGGAATGAGCAGTTCTTC | CASSSTTPTRNEQFF | TRBJ2-1 | TRBV12-3/TRBV12-4 | . | .
TGCAGTGCTAGGGGGGACAGGGTGAACACTGAAGCTTTCTTT | CSARGDRVNTEAFF | TRBJ1-1 | TRBV20-1 | TRBD1 | few
TGTGCCAGCAGTTACTCGAGGCAGGGGGCACCGAGGACCGGGGAGCTGTTTTTT | CASSYSRQGAPRTGELFF | TRBJ2-2 | TRBV6-6 | TRBD1 | few
TGTGCCAGCAGGACGGGGACCGGCCCCCAGACCCAGTACTTC | CASRTGTGPQTQYF | TRBJ2-5 | TRBV7-6 | . | .